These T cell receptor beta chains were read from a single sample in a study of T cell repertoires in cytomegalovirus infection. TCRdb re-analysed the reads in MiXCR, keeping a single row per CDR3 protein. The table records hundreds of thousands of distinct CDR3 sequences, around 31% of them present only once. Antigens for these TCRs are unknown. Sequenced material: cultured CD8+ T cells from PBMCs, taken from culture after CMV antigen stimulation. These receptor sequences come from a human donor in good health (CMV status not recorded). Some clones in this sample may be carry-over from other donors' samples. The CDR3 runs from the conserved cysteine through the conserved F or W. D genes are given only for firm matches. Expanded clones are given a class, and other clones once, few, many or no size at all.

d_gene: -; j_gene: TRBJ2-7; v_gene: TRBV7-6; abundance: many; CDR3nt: TGTGCCAGCAGCTTAGCGAAGGGGTCTTACGAGCAGTACTTC; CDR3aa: CASSLAKGSYEQYF
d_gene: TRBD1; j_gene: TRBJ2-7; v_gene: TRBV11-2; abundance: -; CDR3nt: TGTGCCAGCAGCTGGCCGGGACAGGGGGCCTACGAGCAGTACTTC; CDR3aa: CASSWPGQGAYEQYF
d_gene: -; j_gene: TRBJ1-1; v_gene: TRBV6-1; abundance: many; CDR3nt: TGTGCCAGCACCATACAGGGTGGGGAGATGAACACTGAAGCTTTCTTT; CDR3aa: CASTIQGGEMNTEAFF
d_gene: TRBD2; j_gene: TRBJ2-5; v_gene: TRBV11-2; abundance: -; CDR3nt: TGTGCCAGCAGCTTATACGGGGGGGCGTTTGAAGAGATCCAGTACTTC; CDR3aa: CASSLYGGAFEEIQYF
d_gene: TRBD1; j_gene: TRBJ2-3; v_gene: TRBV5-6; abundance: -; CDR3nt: TGTGCCAGCAGCCCGGACAGGTTACGTAAAGATACGCAGTATTTT; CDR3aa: CASSPDRLRKDTQYF
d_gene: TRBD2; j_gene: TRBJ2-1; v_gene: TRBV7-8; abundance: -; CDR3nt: TGTGCCAGCAGCTTTGCGGGGGGCGCCTACAATGAGCAGTTCTTC; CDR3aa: CASSFAGGAYNEQFF
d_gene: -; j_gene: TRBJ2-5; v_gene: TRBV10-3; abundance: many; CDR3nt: TGTGCCATCAGTGACCCCGAAAGGATGTACCAAGAGACCCAGTACTTC; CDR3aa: CAISDPERMYQETQYF
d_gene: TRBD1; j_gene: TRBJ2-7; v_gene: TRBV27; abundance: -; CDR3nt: TGTGCCAGCAGTTCCCCCCCGCACGTCGACAGGGACTACGAGCAGTACTTC; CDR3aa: CASSSPPHVDRDYEQYF
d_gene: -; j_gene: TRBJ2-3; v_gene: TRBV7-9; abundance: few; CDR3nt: TGTGCCAGCAGCTTAGAAGGAATGTCTCGGTACACAGATACGCAGTATTTT; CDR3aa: CASSLEGMSRYTDTQYF
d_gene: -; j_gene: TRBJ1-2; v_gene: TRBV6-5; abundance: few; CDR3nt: TGTGCCAGCAGTTACAATCAGGGTGAAAAAGGCTATGGCTACACCTTC; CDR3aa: CASSYNQGEKGYGYTF
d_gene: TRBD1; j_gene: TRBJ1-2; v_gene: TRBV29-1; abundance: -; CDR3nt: TGCAGCGTTGAAACAGGGGATAAACGGGACTATGGCTACACCTTC; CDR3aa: CSVETGDKRDYGYTF
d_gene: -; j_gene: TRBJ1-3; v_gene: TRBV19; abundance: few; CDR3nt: TGTGCCAGTAGTAGGAGTCGGCTAAGCTCTGGAAACACCATATATTTT; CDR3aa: CASSRSRLSSGNTIYF
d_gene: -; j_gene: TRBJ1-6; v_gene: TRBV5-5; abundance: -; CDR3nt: TGTGCCAGCAGCTTGAAAGCAAGCTCCTATAATTCACCCCTCCACTTT; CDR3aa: CASSLKASSYNSPLHF
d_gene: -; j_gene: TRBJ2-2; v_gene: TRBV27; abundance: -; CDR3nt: TGTGCCAGCTCATCCTTAGGGCCCGGGGAGCTGTTTTTT; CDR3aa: CASSSLGPGELFF
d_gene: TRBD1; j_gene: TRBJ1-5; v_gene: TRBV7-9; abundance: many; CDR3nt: TGTGCCAGCAGCCGGGACAGGAATCAGCCCCAGCATTTT; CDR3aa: CASSRDRNQPQHF
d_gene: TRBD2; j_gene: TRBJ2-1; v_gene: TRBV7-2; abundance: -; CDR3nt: TGTGCCAGCAGCTCCCCGGGGGGGCTCTATGAGCAGTTCTTC; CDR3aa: CASSSPGGLYEQFF
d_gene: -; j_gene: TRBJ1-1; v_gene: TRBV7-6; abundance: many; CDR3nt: TGTGCCAGCAGCTACACCGGGACACCGAACACTGAAGCTTTCTTT; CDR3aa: CASSYTGTPNTEAFF
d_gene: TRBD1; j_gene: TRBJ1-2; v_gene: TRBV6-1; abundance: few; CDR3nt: TGTGCCAGCAGTGAAGGGGACAGGGTTTATGGCTACACCTTC; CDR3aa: CASSEGDRVYGYTF
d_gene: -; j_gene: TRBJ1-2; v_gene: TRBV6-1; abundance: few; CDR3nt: TGTGCCAGCAGTGAAGCTGACAGATCCTACTATGGCTACACCTTC; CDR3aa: CASSEADRSYYGYTF
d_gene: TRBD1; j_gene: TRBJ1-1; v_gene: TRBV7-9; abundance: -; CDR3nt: TGTGCCAGCAGCTTAGTCGGCGGGACAGGGCCCCTGAACACTGAAGCTTTCTTT; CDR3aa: CASSLVGGTGPLNTEAFF
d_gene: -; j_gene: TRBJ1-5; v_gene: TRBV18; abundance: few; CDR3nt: TGTGCCAGCTCGCCCGACGGCCCCGATCAGCCCCAGCATTTT; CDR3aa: CASSPDGPDQPQHF
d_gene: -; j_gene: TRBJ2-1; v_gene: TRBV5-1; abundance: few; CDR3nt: TGCGCCAGCAGCTTTAGTGCTACCAATGAGCAGTTCTTC; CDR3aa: CASSFSATNEQFF
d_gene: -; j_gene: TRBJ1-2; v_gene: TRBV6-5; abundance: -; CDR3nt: TGTGCCAACCACCCGGGGGGAGCATTTTATGGCTACACCTTC; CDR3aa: CANHPGGAFYGYTF
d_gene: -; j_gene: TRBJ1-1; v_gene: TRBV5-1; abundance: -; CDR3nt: TGCGCCAGCAGCCTCGCGGGGGGCTCGGACGCTGAAGCTTTCTTT; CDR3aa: CASSLAGGSDAEAFF
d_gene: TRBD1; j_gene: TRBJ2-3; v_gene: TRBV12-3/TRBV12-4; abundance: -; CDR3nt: TGTGCCAGCAGTTACGGACAGGACCCTTGGGATACGCAGTATTTT; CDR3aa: CASSYGQDPWDTQYF
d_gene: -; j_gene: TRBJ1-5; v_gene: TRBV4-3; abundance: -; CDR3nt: TGCGCCAGCAGCCAAGACTGGGGGGGCGAACAGCCCCAGCATTTT; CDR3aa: CASSQDWGGEQPQHF
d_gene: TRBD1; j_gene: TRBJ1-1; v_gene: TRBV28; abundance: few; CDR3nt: TGTGCCAGCAGGCTAACAGGGGATCACACTGAAGCTTTCTTT; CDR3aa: CASRLTGDHTEAFF
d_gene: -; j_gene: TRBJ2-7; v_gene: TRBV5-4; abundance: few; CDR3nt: TGTGCCAGCAGCTTAGGATCGGGGGTGGGGTCCTACGAGCAGTACTTC; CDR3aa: CASSLGSGVGSYEQYF
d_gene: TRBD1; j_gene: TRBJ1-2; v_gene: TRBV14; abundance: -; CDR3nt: TGTGCCAGCAGCCAACTCAGCTGGGACAGCCCGATCTACACCTTC; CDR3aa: CASSQLSWDSPIYTF
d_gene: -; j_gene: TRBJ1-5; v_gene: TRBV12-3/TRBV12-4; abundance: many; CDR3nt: TGTGCCAGCAGTTTACAGAACGGTTATGCGGCCCAGCATTTT; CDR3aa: CASSLQNGYAAQHF
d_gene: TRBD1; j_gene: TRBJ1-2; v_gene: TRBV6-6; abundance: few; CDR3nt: TGTGCCAGCACCGATCGGGACAGGGTTTATGGCTACACCTTC; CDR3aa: CASTDRDRVYGYTF
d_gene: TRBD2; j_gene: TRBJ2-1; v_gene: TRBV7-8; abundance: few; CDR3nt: TGTGCCAGCAGCTTAGTGGCGGGGGGGCCAATCAATGAGCAGTTCTTC; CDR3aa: CASSLVAGGPINEQFF
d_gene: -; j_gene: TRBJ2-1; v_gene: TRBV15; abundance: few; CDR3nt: TGTGCCACCAGCAGAGATACGGGGGACAATGAGCAGTTCTTC; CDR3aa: CATSRDTGDNEQFF
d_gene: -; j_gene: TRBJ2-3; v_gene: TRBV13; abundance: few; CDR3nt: TGTGCCAGCAGCTTACCCCAGGGGGGGCCTAGCACAGATACGCAGTATTTT; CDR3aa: CASSLPQGGPSTDTQYF
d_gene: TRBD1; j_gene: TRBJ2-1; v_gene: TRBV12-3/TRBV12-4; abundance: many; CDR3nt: TGTGCCAGCAGCTCCGGGACAGGGAATGAGCAGTTCTTC; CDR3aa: CASSSGTGNEQFF
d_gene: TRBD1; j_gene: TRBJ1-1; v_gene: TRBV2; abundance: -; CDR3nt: TGTGCCAGCAGTGATGAGGACAGGGAAGCTTTCTTT; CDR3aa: CASSDEDREAFF
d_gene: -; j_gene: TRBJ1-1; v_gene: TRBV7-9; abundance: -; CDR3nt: TGTGCCAGCAGCTTAGATGCCAGTCTAAGCATGAACACTGAAGCTTTCTTT; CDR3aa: CASSLDASLSMNTEAFF
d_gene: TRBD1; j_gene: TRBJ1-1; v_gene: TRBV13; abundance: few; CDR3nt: TGTGCCAGCAGCTTGGGCAGGGGGCCGCCAGAAGCTTTCTTT; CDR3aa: CASSLGRGPPEAFF
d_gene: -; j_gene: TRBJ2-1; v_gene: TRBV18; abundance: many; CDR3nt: TGTGCCAGCTCACCAAAGGGTCGGGAATACAATGAGCAGTTCTTC; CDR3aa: CASSPKGREYNEQFF
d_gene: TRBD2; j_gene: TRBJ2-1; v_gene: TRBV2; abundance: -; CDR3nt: TGTGCCAGCACCGGACTAGCGGGGGATGTTTACAATGAGCAGTTCTTC; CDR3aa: CASTGLAGDVYNEQFF
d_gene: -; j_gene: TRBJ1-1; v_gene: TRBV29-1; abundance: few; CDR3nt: TGCAGCGTTGAGACAGATCTTGAAGCTTTCTTT; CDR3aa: CSVETDLEAFF
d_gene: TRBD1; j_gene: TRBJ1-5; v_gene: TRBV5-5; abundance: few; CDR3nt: TGTGCCAGCAGCCCTCCGGGACAGGGCCCTCAGCCCCAGCATTTT; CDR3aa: CASSPPGQGPQPQHF
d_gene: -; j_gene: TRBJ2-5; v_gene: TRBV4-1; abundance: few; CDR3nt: TGCGCCAGCAGCCCATCGGAGGGCCAAGAGACCCAGTACTTC; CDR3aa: CASSPSEGQETQYF
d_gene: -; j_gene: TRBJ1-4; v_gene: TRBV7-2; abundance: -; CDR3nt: TGTGCCAGCAGCCTGGGATCCGATAATGAAAAACTGTTTTTT; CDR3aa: CASSLGSDNEKLFF
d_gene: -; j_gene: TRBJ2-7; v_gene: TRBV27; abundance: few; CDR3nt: TGTGCCAGCAGTTTATCAGGCCCCCAGGGTTTTTACGAGCAGTACTTC; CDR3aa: CASSLSGPQGFYEQYF
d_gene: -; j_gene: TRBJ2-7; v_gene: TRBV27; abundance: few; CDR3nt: TGTGCCAGCAGTTTAACTTTGGACCGCGAGCAGTACTTC; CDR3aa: CASSLTLDREQYF
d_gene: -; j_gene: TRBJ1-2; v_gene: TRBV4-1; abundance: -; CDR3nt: TGCGCCAGCAGCCAATCTCCAGGGGCCATTTCTAACTATGGCTACACCTTC; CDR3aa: CASSQSPGAISNYGYTF
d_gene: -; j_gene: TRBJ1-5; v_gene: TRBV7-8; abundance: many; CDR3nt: TGTGCCAGCAGCTTAGAGGCAGGGGATCAGCCCCAGCATTTT; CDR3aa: CASSLEAGDQPQHF
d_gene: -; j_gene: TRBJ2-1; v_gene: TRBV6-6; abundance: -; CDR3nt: TGTGCCAGCACCCTTCAGGGGGGGGCGACCTACAATGAGCAGTTCTTC; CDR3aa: CASTLQGGATYNEQFF
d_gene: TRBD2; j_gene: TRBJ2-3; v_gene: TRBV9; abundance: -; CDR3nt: TGCGCCAGCAGTGTTGGCGGGGGGGCCACAGATACGCAGTATTTT; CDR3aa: CASSVGGGATDTQYF
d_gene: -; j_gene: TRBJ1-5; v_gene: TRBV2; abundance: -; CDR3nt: TGTGCCAGCAGTGAAGTACAGGAAAGTTATAGCAATCAGCCCCAGCATTTT; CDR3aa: CASSEVQESYSNQPQHF
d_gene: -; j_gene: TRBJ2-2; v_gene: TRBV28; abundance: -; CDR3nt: TGTGCCAGCAGTTTAGCGGGAAAGGAGTACACCGGGGAGCTGTTTTTT; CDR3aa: CASSLAGKEYTGELFF
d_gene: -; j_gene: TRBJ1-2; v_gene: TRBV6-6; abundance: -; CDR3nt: TGTGCCAGCAGTTACTCGGACATAACTGTGGCTAACTATGGCTACACCTTC; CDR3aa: CASSYSDITVANYGYTF
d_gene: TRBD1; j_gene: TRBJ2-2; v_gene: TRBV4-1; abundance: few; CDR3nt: TGCGCCAGCAGCCAACCGGGACAGACGAACACCGGGGAGCTGTTTTTT; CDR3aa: CASSQPGQTNTGELFF
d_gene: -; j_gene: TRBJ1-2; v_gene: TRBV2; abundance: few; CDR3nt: TGTGCCAGCAGTGAAAATCGGGACATCTACCACTATGGCTACACCTTC; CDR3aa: CASSENRDIYHYGYTF